The 19 T cell receptor beta chains listed next were all sequenced from one sample in a study of cytomegalovirus exposure and HLA in healthy donors (dated by TCRdb to the late 2010s). The library was produced with the immunoSEQ multiplex PCR assay. A mixture of 60 forward primers for TCR Vbeta segments and 13 reverse primers for TCR Jbeta segments was used in the multiplex PCR. In its TCRdb copy, this immuneACCESS table keeps in-frame sequences only and misses some clones. Where compared with another copy, unresolved V genes explain less than half of these, and the others have no known cause. Recorded for this sample are more than 95,000 clones; roughly three quarters of them occurred a single time. Under 4% of the sample belongs to the ten largest clones. The source material was PBMCs. The receptors stem from a man aged 30 to 45 in good health and CMV-seronegative.

As for this clone: Other DNA sequences of this sample code for an identical CDR3. CDR3 protein: CAWRAGNTIYF. The CDR3, as DNA: TGTGCCTGGAGAGCGGGAAACACCATATATTTT. The V call is TRBV30, the J call TRBJ1-3; D is ambiguous. Trimming took off 3 bases at V and 4 bases at J, with 4 bases between the two ends. This CDR3 is built from 11 residues. CDR1 and CDR2 (germline): GTSNPN, SVGIG (reference sequence).

The rearrangement links TRBV15 to TRBJ2-7; 9 bases align to TRBD1. This CDR3 spans 16 amino acids. CDR1 LNHNV and CDR2 YYDKDF come from the germline V gene (reference sequence). V gave up 0 bases and J gave up 7 bases; unmatched junction bases: 10. The CDR3 region is CATSRDLGTGSREQYF. The CDR3 region has the DNA TGTGCCACCAGCAGAGATCTCGGGACAGGGTCTCGAGAGCAGTACTTC.

V usage is TRBV7-8 and J usage is TRBJ2-1; 10 bases align to TRBD2. From germline, CDR1 is SGHVS and CDR2 FQNEAQ. This CDR3 has 17 amino acids. The V gene end was trimmed by 2 bases and the J gene end by 7 bases; junction bases not matched to a gene: 11. The CDR3 nucleotides are TGTGCCAGCAGCTTAATTAGCGGGAGGCCCCCCTCAAATGAGCAGTTCTTC. As protein: CASSLISGRPPSNEQFF.

This clone was counted a few times. The rearrangement links TRBV28 to TRBJ1-2; maybe TRBD1 (6 bases). The CDR3 extends over 14 amino acids. In germline, CDR1 is MDHEN, CDR2 SYDVKM. The V end lost 2 bases, the J end lost 7 bases, and 14 bases lay between the germline ends. The DNA for the CDR3 is TGTGCCAGCAGTTTACCCTCAGGGGCGGGTGGCTACACCTTC. Translation: CASSLPSGAGGYTF.

This chain uses TRBV7-8 with TRBJ1-6; D is unresolved. Germline V gives CDR1 SGHVS, CDR2 FQNEAQ. The V and J ends lost 1 base and 4 bases respectively, with 14 bases between them. This CDR3 has 17 residues. The CDR3 DNA is TGTGCCAGCAGCTTAGGCGCCCCTCCGTCTTATAATTCACCCCTCCACTTT. Its protein product is CASSLGAPPSYNSPLHF.

A word on this clone: Other DNA sequences of this sample code for an identical CDR3. This sequence joins TRBV28 and TRBJ2-3, with TRBD1 identical over 7 bases. Germline loops: CDR1 MDHEN, CDR2 SYDVKM. This CDR3 has 15 residues. Unmatched junction bases numbered 5, after V lost 5 bases and J lost 0 bases. DNA for the CDR3: TGTGCCAGCAGTCCCACAGGGGTGAGCACAGATACGCAGTATTTT. It codes for CASSPTGVSTDTQYF.

The chain combines TRBV6-5 with TRBJ1-5; tentatively, D is TRBD1 (5 bases). Germline V gives CDR1 MNHEY, CDR2 SVGAGI. CDR3 length equals 15 residues. V was pared by 0 bases and J by 6 bases, with 12 bases between. As DNA, the CDR3 is TGTGCCAGCAGTTACTCGGGCAGGGCTGGTCAGCCCCAGCATTTT. Protein sequence: CASSYSGRAGQPQHF.

This rearrangement joins TRBV4-2 to TRBJ2-2; D might be TRBD2 (5 bases). Germline-derived CDR1 and CDR2 are LGHNA and YNFKEQ. The CDR3 is 15 residues long. V shed 0 bases and J shed 0 bases, with 5 bases lying between them. The DNA for the CDR3 is TGTGCCAGCAGCCAAGAGGGAGCGAACACCGGGGAGCTGTTTTTT. Amino acid sequence: CASSQEGANTGELFF.

The chain uses TRBV4-3 and TRBJ2-1, with a possible D match to TRBD2 (5 bases). The CDR3 extends over 16 amino acids. With 3 bases removed from V and 0 bases from J, the gap between germline ends came to 12 bases. Per germline, CDR1 LGHNA and CDR2 YSLEER. The CDR3 here is CASSQELVSSYNEQFF. CDR3 in DNA: TGCGCCAGCAGCCAGGAACTAGTGAGCTCCTACAATGAGCAGTTCTTC.

The chain joins TRBV28 to TRBJ2-1; 11 nucleotides match TRBD2. This CDR3 region has 15 residues. Germline CDR1 and CDR2: MDHEN and SYDVKM. V was pared by 4 bases and J by 7 bases, with 6 bases of the junction left unmatched. In DNA form, the CDR3 reads TGTGCCAGCAGTTCGCTAGCGGGAGGTATTAATGAGCAGTTCTTC. This gives the protein CASSSLAGGINEQFF.

The chain employs TRBV19 and TRBJ2-5, with TRBD2 as a possible D gene (7 bases). Germline V gene sequence: CDR1 LNHDA, CDR2 SQIVND (reference sequence). The ends were cut back, 8 bases at V and 4 bases at J, with 17 bases in the middle. The CDR3 sequence is 14 residues long. For the CDR3, the DNA is TGTGCCAGTGGGGGGCTAGCGGAGCGAGAGACCCAGTACTTC. Encoded protein: CASGGLAERETQYF.

J is TRBJ2-2 and V is TRBV7-2; 10 positions agree with TRBD2. The CDR3 covers 16 residues. Per the germline V gene, CDR1 is SGHTA and CDR2 is FQGNSA. V shed 5 bases, J shed 3 bases, and the junction held 6 bases outside the gene matches. CDR3 region: CASSRTSGPYTGELFF. CDR3 bases: TGTGCCAGCAGCCGGACTAGCGGCCCATACACCGGGGAGCTGTTTTTT.

The gene calls are TRBV4-3 and TRBJ1-3; 9 bases agree with TRBD1. Germline CDR1 and CDR2: LGHNA and YSLEER. V was pared by 2 bases and J by 2 bases, with 4 bases of the junction left unmatched. The length of the CDR3 is 16 residues. The CDR3: CASSQRQGDTGNTIYF. CDR3 DNA: TGCGCCAGCAGCCAACGACAGGGGGATACTGGAAACACCATATATTTT.

This chain connects TRBV11-2 to TRBJ2-1; 9 bases line up with TRBD2. J gave up 8 bases and V 1 base, and 9 bases lay outside the gene matches. Looked up from germline, CDR1 is SGHAT and CDR2 is FQNNGV. The length of the CDR3 is 16 residues. In DNA, the CDR3 is TGTGCCAGCAGCTTAGGGGATAGCGGGAGCAAGGATGAGCAGTTCTTC. Its protein is CASSLGDSGSKDEQFF.

This chain uses TRBV28 with TRBJ1-5; D is ambiguous. The CDR3 is 16 residues long. V lost 2 bases to trimming and J lost 2 bases, with 13 bases between them. CDR1 is MDHEN, CDR2 SYDVKM, per germline. The CDR3 DNA reads TGTGCCAGCAGTTTAAGAGCTCTGCTAGGCAATCAGCCCCAGCATTTT. Residues: CASSLRALLGNQPQHF.

The chain links TRBV6-5 to TRBJ2-3, with D perhaps matching TRBD2 (6 bases). Germline values: CDR1 MNHEY, CDR2 SVGAGI. The V gene lost 5 bases and the J gene lost 0 bases, with 12 bases spanning the gap. This CDR3 is built from 15 residues. CDR3 amino acids: CASSVGTYSTDTQYF. The CDR3, as DNA: TGTGCCAGCAGTGTGGGGACTTACAGCACAGATACGCAGTATTTT.

Details on this clone: The junction differs from germline at one of its ends, possibly a read error. This CDR3 is also generated by other DNA sequences in the sample. The chain recombines TRBV7-8 with TRBJ1-4, with D uncertain. Germline CDR1 reads SGHVS; CDR2 reads FQNEAQ. The CDR3 runs to 15 residues. CDR3 sequence (DNA): TGCGCCAGCAGCTTAGTAGTCGGTCCTGGTGAAAAACTGTTTTTT. Residues: CASSLVVGPGEKLFF.

Comments on this clone: The identical CDR3 is also encoded by other nucleotide sequences in the sample. V and J are TRBV9 and TRBJ1-3, with 10 bases fitting TRBD1. CDR3 size: 15 residues. The V and J ends lost 3 bases and 2 bases, in that order; junction bases with no gene match: 2. The germline gives CDR1 SGDLS, CDR2 YYNGEE. CDR3 nucleotide sequence: TGTGCCAGCAGCGGGACAGGGGGGGCTGGAAACACCATATATTTT. It is translated as CASSGTGGAGNTIYF.

This chain uses TRBV4-3 with TRBJ1-3, with 9 bases that match TRBD1. There are 17 residues in the CDR3. V was pared by 0 bases and J by 0 bases, with 3 bases of the junction left unmatched. Germline CDR1 LGHNA, CDR2 YSLEER. In DNA, the CDR3 is TGCGCCAGCAGCCAAGATGGGACAGGGTTCTCTGGAAACACCATATATTTT. Protein product: CASSQDGTGFSGNTIYF.